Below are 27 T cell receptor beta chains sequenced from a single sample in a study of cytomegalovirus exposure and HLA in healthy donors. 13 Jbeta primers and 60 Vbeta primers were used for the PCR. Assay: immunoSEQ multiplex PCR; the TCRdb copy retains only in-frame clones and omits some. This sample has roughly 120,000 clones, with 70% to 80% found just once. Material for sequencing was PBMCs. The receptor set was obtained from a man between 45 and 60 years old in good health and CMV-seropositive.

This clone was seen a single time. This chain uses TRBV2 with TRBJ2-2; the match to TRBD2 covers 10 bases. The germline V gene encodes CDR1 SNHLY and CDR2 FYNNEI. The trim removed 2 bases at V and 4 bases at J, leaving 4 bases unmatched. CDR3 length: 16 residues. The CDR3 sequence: CASSESSGSVTGELFF. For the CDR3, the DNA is TGTGCCAGCAGTGAATCTAGCGGGAGTGTCACCGGGGAGCTGTTTTTT.

CDR3 coding DNA: TGTGCCATCAGTGAGTCGACAGGGGCGGCGGACATTCAGTACTTC. Protein product: CAISESTGAADIQYF. The chain recombines TRBV10-3 with TRBJ2-4; 8 bases map to TRBD1. Germline V CDR1 and CDR2: ENHRY, SYGVKD. The CDR3 totals 15 residues. With 0 bases clipped from V and 8 bases from J, the junction kept 6 bases outside the gene matches.

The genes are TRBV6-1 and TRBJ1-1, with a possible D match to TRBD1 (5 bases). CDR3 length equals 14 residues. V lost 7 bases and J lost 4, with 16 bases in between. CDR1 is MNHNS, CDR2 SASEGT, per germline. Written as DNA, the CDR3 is TGTGCCAGCAAAGAAGGGGTCGGCGGCACTGAAGCTTTCTTT. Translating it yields CASKEGVGGTEAFF.

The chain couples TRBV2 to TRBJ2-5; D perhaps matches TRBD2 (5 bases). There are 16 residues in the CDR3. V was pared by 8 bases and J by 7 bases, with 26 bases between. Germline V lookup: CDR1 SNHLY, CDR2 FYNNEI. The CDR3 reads CASLGISGQIGGTQYF. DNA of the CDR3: TGTGCCAGCTTAGGGATTTCGGGCCAAATAGGAGGGACCCAGTACTTC.

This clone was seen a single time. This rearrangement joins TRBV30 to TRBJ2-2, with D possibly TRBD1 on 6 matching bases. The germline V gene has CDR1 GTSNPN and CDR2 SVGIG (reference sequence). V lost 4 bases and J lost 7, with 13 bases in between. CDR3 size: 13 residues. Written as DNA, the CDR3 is TGTGCCTGGACTAGAACCAGGGGCGGGGAGCTGTTTTTT. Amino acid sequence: CAWTRTRGGELFF.

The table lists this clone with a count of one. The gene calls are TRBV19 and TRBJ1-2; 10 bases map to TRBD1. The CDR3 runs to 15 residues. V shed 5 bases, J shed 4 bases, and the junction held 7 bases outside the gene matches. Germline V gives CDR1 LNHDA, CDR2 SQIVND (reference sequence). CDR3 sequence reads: CASSSPGQGFYGYTF. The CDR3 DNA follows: TGTGCCAGTAGTTCTCCGGGACAGGGGTTCTATGGCTACACCTTC.

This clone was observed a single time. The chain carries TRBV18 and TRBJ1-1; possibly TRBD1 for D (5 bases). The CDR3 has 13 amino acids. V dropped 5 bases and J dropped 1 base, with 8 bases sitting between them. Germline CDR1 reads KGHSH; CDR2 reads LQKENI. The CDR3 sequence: CASSMGQNTEAFF. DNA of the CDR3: TGTGCCAGCTCAATGGGGCAGAACACTGAAGCTTTCTTT. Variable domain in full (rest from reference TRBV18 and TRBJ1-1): NAGVMQNPRHLVRRRGQEARLRCSPMKGHSHVYWYRQLPEEGLKFMVYLQKENIIDESGMPKERFSAEFPKEGPSILRIQQVVRGDSAAYFCASSMGQNTEAFFGQGTRLTVV.

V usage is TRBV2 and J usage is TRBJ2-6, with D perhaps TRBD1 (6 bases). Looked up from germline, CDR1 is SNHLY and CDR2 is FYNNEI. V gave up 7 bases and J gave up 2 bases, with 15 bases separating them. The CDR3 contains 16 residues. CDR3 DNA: TGTGCCAGCATGGAGCAGGGGTTCACTGGGGCCAACGTCCTGACTTTC. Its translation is CASMEQGFTGANVLTF.

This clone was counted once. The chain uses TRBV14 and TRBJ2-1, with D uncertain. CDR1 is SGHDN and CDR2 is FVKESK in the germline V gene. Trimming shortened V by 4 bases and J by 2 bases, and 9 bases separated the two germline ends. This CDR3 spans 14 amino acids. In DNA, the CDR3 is TGTGCCAGCAGCCGCGCCTCTACCTACAATGAGCAGTTCTTC. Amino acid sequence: CASSRASTYNEQFF.

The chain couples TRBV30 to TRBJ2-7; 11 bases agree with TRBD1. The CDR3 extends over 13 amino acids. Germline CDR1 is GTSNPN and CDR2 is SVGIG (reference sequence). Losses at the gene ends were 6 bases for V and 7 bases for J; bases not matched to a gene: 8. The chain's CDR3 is CACLDRGLGEQYF. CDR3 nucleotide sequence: TGTGCCTGTTTGGACAGGGGGCTCGGGGAGCAGTACTTC. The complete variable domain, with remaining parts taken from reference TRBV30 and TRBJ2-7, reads SQTIHQWPATLVQPVGSPLSLECTVEGTSNPNLYWYRQAAGRGLQLLFYSVGIGQISSEVPQNLSASRPQDRQFILSSKKLLLSDSGFYLCACLDRGLGEQYFGPGTRLTVT.

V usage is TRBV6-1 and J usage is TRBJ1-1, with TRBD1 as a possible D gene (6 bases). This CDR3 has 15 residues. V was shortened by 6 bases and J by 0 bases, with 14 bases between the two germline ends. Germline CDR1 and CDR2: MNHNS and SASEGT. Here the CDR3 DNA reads TGTGCCAGCAGGATGAACAGGGCCATGAACACTGAAGCTTTCTTT. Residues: CASRMNRAMNTEAFF.

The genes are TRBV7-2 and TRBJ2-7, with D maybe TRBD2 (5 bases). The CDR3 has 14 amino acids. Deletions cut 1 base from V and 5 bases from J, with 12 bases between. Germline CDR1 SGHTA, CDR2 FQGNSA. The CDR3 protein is CASSLELKRHEQYF. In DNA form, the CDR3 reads TGTGCCAGCAGCTTAGAACTAAAGCGGCACGAGCAGTACTTC.

CDR3 loop: CASSPYLTGEDGYTF. CDR3 coding DNA: TGTGCCAGCAGCCCCTACTTGACAGGGGAGGATGGCTACACCTTC. The chain employs TRBV7-2 and TRBJ1-2, with TRBD1 matching 8 bases. The CDR3 consists of 15 residues. V trimming: 5 bases; J trimming: 6 bases; junction bases outside the gene matches: 11. Germline V gene lookup returns CDR1 SGHTA and CDR2 FQGNSA.

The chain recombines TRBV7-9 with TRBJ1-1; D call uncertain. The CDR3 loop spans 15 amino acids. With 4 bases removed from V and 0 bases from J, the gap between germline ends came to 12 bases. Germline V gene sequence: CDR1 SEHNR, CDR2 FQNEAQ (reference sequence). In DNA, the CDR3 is TGTGCCAGCAGCTGGGCCCACGCAGTGAACACTGAAGCTTTCTTT. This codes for CASSWAHAVNTEAFF.

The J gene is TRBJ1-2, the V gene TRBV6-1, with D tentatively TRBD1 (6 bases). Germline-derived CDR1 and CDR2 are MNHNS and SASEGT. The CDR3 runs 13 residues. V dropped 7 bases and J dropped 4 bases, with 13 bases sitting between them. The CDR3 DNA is TGTGCCAGCACCATACAGGGCTCCTATGGCTACACCTTC. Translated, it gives CASTIQGSYGYTF.

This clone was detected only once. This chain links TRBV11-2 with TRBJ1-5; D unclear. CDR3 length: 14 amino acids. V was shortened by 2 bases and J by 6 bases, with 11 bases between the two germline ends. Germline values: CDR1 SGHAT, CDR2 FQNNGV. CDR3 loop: CASSLTEGGQPQHF. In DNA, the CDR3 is TGTGCCAGCAGCTTAACAGAGGGCGGTCAGCCCCAGCATTTT.

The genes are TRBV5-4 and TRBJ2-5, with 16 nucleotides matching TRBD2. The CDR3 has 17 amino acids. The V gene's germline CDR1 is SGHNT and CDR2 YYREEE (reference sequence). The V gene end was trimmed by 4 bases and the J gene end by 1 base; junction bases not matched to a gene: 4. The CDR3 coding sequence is TGTGCCAGCAGCCCCGGGACTAGCGGGGGGGCCCAAGAGACCCAGTACTTC. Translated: CASSPGTSGGAQETQYF.

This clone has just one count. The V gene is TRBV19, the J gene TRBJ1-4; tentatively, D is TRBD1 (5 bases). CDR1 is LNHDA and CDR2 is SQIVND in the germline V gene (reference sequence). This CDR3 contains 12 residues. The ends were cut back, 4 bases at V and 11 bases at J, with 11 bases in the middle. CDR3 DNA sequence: TGTGCCAGTAGTACCCCCGGGGGTAAACTGTTTTTT. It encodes CASSTPGGKLFF.

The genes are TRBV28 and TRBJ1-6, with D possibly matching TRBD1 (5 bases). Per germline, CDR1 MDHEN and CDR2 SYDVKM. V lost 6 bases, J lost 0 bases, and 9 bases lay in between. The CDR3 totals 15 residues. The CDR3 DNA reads TGTGCCAGCAGGCAGGGTAGCTCCTATAATTCACCCCTCCACTTT. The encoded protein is CASRQGSSYNSPLHF.

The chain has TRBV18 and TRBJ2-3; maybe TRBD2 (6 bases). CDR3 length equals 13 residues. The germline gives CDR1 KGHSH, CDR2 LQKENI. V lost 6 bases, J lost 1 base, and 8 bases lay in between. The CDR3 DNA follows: TGTGCCAGCTCCCCGGGAGGCACAGATACGCAGTATTTT. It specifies CASSPGGTDTQYF.

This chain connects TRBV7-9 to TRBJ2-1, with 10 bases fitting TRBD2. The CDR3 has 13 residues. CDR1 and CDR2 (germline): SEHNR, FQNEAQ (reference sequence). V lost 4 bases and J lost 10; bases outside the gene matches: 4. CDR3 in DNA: TGTGCCAGCAGCTCGTCGGGACTAGCGGAGCAGTTCTTC. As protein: CASSSSGLAEQFF.

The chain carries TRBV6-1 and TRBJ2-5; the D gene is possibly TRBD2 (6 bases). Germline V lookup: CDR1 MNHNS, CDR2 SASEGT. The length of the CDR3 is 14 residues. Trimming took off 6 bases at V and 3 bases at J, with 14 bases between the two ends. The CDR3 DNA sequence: TGTGCCAGCAGCCGCGGGGCCCAGAAAGAGACCCAGTACTTC. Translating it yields CASSRGAQKETQYF.

The CDR3 spells CASSPAWTGGSDTQYF. The DNA for the CDR3 is TGCGCCAGCAGCCCGGCCTGGACAGGGGGATCAGATACGCAGTATTTT. V is TRBV5-1 and J is TRBJ2-3, with TRBD1 matching over 10 bases. Germline CDR1 SGHRS, CDR2 YFSETQ. This CDR3 comprises 16 residues. Trimming took 4 bases from V and 4 from J; bases not matched to a gene: 9.

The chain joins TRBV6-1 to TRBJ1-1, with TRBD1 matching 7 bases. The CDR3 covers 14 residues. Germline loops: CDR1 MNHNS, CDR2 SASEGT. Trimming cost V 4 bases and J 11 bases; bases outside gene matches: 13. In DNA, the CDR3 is TGTGCCAGCAGTGGGACAGGTCTGTTTGGTTTTGCTTTCTTT. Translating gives CASSGTGLFGFAFF.

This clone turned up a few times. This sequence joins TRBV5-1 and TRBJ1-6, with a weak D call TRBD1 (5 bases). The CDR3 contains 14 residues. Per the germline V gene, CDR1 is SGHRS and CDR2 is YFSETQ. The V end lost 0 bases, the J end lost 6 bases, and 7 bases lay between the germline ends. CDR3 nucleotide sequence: TGCGCCAGCAGCTTGGCGGGGGTTAATTCACCCCTCCACTTT. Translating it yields CASSLAGVNSPLHF.

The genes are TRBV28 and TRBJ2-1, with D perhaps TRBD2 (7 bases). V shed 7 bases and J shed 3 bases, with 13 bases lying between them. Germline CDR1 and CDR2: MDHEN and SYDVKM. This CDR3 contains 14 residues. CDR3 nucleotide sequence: TGTGCCAGCACCTTGAGGGGGGGCTACAATGAGCAGTTCTTC. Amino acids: CASTLRGGYNEQFF.

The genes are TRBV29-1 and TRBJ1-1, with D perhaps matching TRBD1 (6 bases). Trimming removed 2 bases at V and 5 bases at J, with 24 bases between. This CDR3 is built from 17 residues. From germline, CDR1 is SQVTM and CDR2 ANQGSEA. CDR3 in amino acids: CSVESRARGFGRTEAFF. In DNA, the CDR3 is TGCAGCGTTGAAAGTAGGGCCAGGGGTTTTGGTAGGACTGAAGCTTTCTTT.